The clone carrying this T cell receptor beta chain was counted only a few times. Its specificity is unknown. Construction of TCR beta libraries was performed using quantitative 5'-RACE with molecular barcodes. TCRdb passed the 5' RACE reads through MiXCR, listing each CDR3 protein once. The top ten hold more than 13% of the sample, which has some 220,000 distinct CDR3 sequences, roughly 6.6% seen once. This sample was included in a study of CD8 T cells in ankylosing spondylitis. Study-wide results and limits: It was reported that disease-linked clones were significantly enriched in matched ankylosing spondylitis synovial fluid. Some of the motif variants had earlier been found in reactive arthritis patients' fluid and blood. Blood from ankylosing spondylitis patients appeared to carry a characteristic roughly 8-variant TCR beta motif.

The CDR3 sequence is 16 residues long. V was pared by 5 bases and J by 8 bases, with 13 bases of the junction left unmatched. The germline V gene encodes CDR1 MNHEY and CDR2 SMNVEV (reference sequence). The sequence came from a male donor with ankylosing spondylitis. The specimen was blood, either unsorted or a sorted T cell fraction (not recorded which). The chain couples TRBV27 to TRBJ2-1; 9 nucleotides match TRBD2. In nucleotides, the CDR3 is TGTGCCAGCAGTCCCAGTGATAGCGGGAGATGGTATGAGCAGTTCTTC. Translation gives CASSPSDSGRWYEQFF.